What follows are 25 T cell receptor beta chains derived from one specimen sequenced in a study of identical twins. TCRdb reprocessed the 5' RACE reads with MiXCR, giving one entry per CDR3 protein. The data hold 1.5 million to 2 million distinct CDR3 sequences, with about 32% observed a single time. Sequences were obtained from cord blood. These receptors were obtained from a newborn girl in good health.

This clonotype was seen just once. This sequence joins TRBV5-1 and TRBJ1-6; a weak D match, TRBD1 (6 bases). This CDR3 contains 16 residues. In germline, CDR1 is SGHRS, CDR2 YFSETQ. V lost 0 bases and J lost 8, with 15 bases in between. The CDR3 DNA reads as TGCGCCAGCAGCTTGGTCGCGGGGGGCTTCGATTCACCCCTCCACTTT. This gives the protein CASSLVAGGFDSPLHF.

Regarding this clonotype: This may come from a read error, since a much larger clone is one base off. This rearrangement joins TRBV20-1 to TRBJ2-5; no firm D call. V gave up 3 bases and J gave up 11 bases, with 10 bases separating them. CDR3 length equals 10 residues. The germline V gene has CDR1 DFQATT and CDR2 SNEGSKA (reference sequence). CDR3 DNA: TGCAGTGCTAGTACCAATGAGCAGTACTTC. Translated: CSASTNEQYF.

V gene TRBV20-1 combines with J gene TRBJ2-4; no clear D gene. The CDR3 consists of 15 residues. Germline CDR1 reads DFQATT; CDR2 reads SNEGSKA (reference sequence). Deletions cut 2 bases from V and 0 bases from J, with 11 bases between. CDR3 nucleotide sequence: TGCAGTGCTAGACTCGTCGCCCTAGCCAAAAACATTCAGTACTTC. Residues: CSARLVALAKNIQYF.

This clonotype has a handful of counts. This chain uses TRBV7-2 with TRBJ1-6; possible D gene TRBD1, 5 bases. The germline gives CDR1 SGHTA, CDR2 FQGNSA. Trimming removed 1 base from V and 9 bases from J, with 10 bases in between. The CDR3 is 14 amino acids. In DNA form, the CDR3 reads TGTGCCAGCAGCTTAGACTCGGGGGGTTCACCCCTCCACTTT. Translating gives CASSLDSGGSPLHF. Full variable domain (rest looked up from reference TRBV7-2 and TRBJ1-6): GAGVSQSPSNKVTEKGKDVELRCDPISGHTALYWYRQSLGQGLEFLIYFQGNSAPDKSGLPSDRFSAERTGGSVSTLTIQRTQQEDSAVYLCASSLDSGGSPLHFGNGTRLTVT.

The rearrangement uses TRBV2 and TRBJ1-4; unclear D gene. In germline, CDR1 is SNHLY, CDR2 FYNNEI. The CDR3 is 15 residues long. Trimming took 3 bases from V and 4 from J, leaving 12 bases between them. The CDR3 region is CASSDPSGRNEKLFF. CDR3 DNA sequence: TGTGCCAGCAGTGACCCGAGTGGTCGTAATGAAAAACTGTTTTTT.

In this sample, this clonotype turned up many times. The gene calls are TRBV29-1 and TRBJ2-5, with TRBD1 matching 8 bases. The CDR3 spans 12 residues. Unmatched junction bases numbered 12, after V lost 7 bases and J lost 11 bases. Germline loops: CDR1 SQVTM, CDR2 ANQGSEA. In nucleotides, the CDR3 is TGCAGCGCTCTGACAGGGGTTAGAGAGCAGTACTTC. Its protein product is CSALTGVREQYF.

This clonotype was seen a few times. V gene TRBV10-3 combines with J gene TRBJ1-4; 7 bases are a match to TRBD1. V gave up 10 bases and J gave up 4 bases; unmatched junction bases: 9. Germline lookup yields CDR1 ENHRY and CDR2 SYGVKD. The CDR3 consists of 14 residues. CDR3 sequence: CATSGGANNEKLFF. The CDR3 region has the DNA TGTGCCACCTCAGGGGGGGCGAATAATGAAAAACTGTTTTTT.

This chain uses TRBV5-6 with TRBJ2-1, with a weak D call TRBD2 (6 bases). The germline V gene has CDR1 SGHDT and CDR2 YYEEEE. The CDR3 runs 15 residues. V dropped 0 bases and J dropped 4 bases, with 11 bases sitting between them. CDR3 in amino acids: CASSLEAAGYNEQFF. In DNA form, the CDR3 reads TGTGCCAGCAGCTTGGAGGCGGCGGGGTACAATGAGCAGTTCTTC.

This clonotype was detected only a few times. The chain links TRBV6-1 to TRBJ1-5; a weak D match, TRBD1 (6 bases). This CDR3 comprises 14 residues. Per germline, CDR1 MNHNS and CDR2 SASEGT. V was clipped by 4 bases and J by 4 bases, with 11 bases between them. CDR3 nucleotides: TGTGCCAGCAGTGGCCGACAGGCTAATCAGCCCCAGCATTTT. Translation gives CASSGRQANQPQHF.

V is TRBV6-5 and J is TRBJ2-7; the match to TRBD1 covers 9 bases. J gave up 7 bases and V 4 bases, and 11 bases lay outside the gene matches. Looked up from germline, CDR1 is MNHEY and CDR2 is SVGAGI. The length of the CDR3 is 15 residues. CDR3 nucleotide sequence: TGTGCCAGCAGTTGGGGTGGGACAGGGAATGGAGAGCAGTACTTC. Translating gives CASSWGGTGNGEQYF.

The chain uses TRBV15 and TRBJ1-3, with D uncertain. Germline CDR1 reads LNHNV; CDR2 reads YYDKDF (reference sequence). The CDR3 sequence is 14 residues long. V was trimmed by 0 bases and J by 6 bases, leaving 9 bases between them. The CDR3 DNA follows: TGTGCCACCAGCAGAGATGTAGGCGTAAACACCATATATTTT. Its protein is CATSRDVGVNTIYF. The whole variable domain, filled in from reference TRBV15 and TRBJ1-3, reads DAMVIQNPRYQVTQFGKPVTLSCSQTLNHNVMYWYQQKSSQAPKLLFHYYDKDFNNEADTPDNFQSRRPNTSFCFLDIRSPGLGDTAMYLCATSRDVGVNTIYFGEGSWLTVV.

CDR3 protein: CASSESGLVADTQYF. In DNA form, the CDR3 reads TGCGCCAGCAGTGAGTCGGGACTAGTCGCAGATACGCAGTATTTT. J is TRBJ2-3 and V is TRBV10-2, with 8 bases lining up with TRBD2. Unmatched junction bases numbered 3, after V lost 0 bases and J lost 4 bases. The CDR3 loop spans 15 amino acids. Germline CDR1 is WSHSY and CDR2 is SAAADI.

The chain links TRBV28 to TRBJ2-5; perhaps TRBD1 as D (7 bases). With 3 bases removed from V and 1 base from J, the gap between germline ends came to 12 bases. The CDR3 loop spans 15 amino acids. Germline values: CDR1 MDHEN, CDR2 SYDVKM. The CDR3 coding sequence is TGTGCCAGCAGTTTTACAGGGGACTCCCAAGAGACCCAGTACTTC. Protein product: CASSFTGDSQETQYF.

This clonotype has a count of ten or more. This chain links TRBV25-1 with TRBJ1-6, with D uncertain. There are 13 residues in the CDR3. Germline loops: CDR1 MGHDK, CDR2 SYGVNS. Trimming pared 1 base from V and 7 bases from J, leaving 5 bases between. The chain's CDR3 is CASSELGNSPLHF. The CDR3 bases are TGTGCCAGCAGTGAATTGGGAAATTCACCCCTCCACTTT.

There are a few counts of this clonotype. The J gene is TRBJ2-7, the V gene TRBV10-3, with D maybe TRBD1 (6 bases). Germline CDR1 and CDR2: ENHRY and SYGVKD. With 8 bases removed from V and 2 bases from J, the gap between germline ends came to 13 bases. CDR3 length equals 13 residues. This CDR3 reads CAIADSSAYEQYF. The CDR3 DNA reads TGTGCCATCGCGGACAGCAGTGCCTACGAGCAGTACTTC.

This clonotype has only a few counts. V gene TRBV20-1 combines with J gene TRBJ2-1; D is unresolved. Trimming cost V 3 bases and J 2 bases, with 11 bases left between them. The CDR3 runs 14 residues. Per germline, CDR1 DFQATT and CDR2 SNEGSKA (reference sequence). The CDR3 region has the DNA TGCAGTGCTAGGCGACAAGGGCCCTACAATGAGCAGTTCTTC. This encodes CSARRQGPYNEQFF.

This clonotype was observed a handful of times. This chain connects TRBV20-1 to TRBJ2-1; TRBD2 aligns across 7 bases. Germline V lookup: CDR1 DFQATT, CDR2 SNEGSKA (reference sequence). V gave up 4 bases and J gave up 9 bases; unmatched junction bases: 12. The CDR3 runs 14 residues. CDR3: CSATPGRPRGEQFF. DNA of the CDR3: TGCAGTGCTACACCCGGGAGGCCGCGAGGTGAGCAGTTCTTC.

The rearrangement uses TRBV20-1 and TRBJ2-4; 8 nucleotides line up with TRBD1. The CDR3 contains 15 residues. J lost 1 base, V lost 5 bases, and 7 bases had no gene match. CDR1 DFQATT and CDR2 SNEGSKA come from the germline V gene (reference sequence). The CDR3 loop is CSARKRQGAKNIQYF. The CDR3 bases are TGCAGTGCTCGAAAAAGACAGGGGGCCAAAAACATTCAGTACTTC.

This clonotype was seen a handful of times. The chain joins TRBV6-2 or TRBV6-3 to TRBJ2-1; 9 bases are a match to TRBD2. Germline V gene lookup returns CDR1 MNHEY and CDR2 SVGEGT. The CDR3 length is 16 residues. V was clipped by 9 bases and J by 8 bases; unmatched bases: 17. DNA of the CDR3: TGTGCCAGTCGAGGGCAATTTAGCGGGAGTCAGGATGAGCAGTTCTTC. Its translation is CASRGQFSGSQDEQFF.

This clonotype was detected a few times. The V gene is TRBV20-1, the J gene TRBJ1-2; possibly TRBD1 for D (6 bases). The CDR3 totals 14 residues. Trimming took 6 bases from V and 1 from J, leaving 15 bases between them. Germline CDR1 reads DFQATT; CDR2 reads SNEGSKA (reference sequence). Written as DNA, the CDR3 is TGCAGTGCGAAAGGGACACTTAATAACTATGGCTACACCTTC. This sequence encodes CSAKGTLNNYGYTF.

The rearrangement uses TRBV6-6 and TRBJ2-1; D is perhaps TRBD2 (5 bases). The CDR3 loop spans 14 amino acids. The V end lost 7 bases, the J end lost 13 bases, and 23 bases lay between the germline ends. Germline lookup yields CDR1 MNHNY and CDR2 SVGAGI (reference sequence). This chain's CDR3 is CASTFPGSAETQFF. The CDR3, as DNA: TGTGCCAGCACTTTCCCGGGGAGTGCAGAGACCCAGTTCTTC.

This chain links TRBV4-1 with TRBJ2-2; D unclear. V dropped 5 bases and J dropped 7 bases, with 8 bases sitting between them. The germline V gene has CDR1 MGHRA and CDR2 YSYEKL. This CDR3 has 12 residues. CDR3 loop: CASSFVNGELFF. The CDR3 DNA follows: TGCGCCAGCAGCTTTGTGAACGGGGAGCTGTTTTTT.

This clonotype occurred a few times. The chain employs TRBV6-6 and TRBJ2-3; 10 bases line up with TRBD2. CDR3 length: 14 amino acids. J was trimmed by 5 bases and V by 7 bases; bases with no gene match: 6. Looked up from germline, CDR1 is MNHNY and CDR2 is SVGAGI (reference sequence). In DNA, the CDR3 is TGTGCCAGCACCGGTGGACTAGCGGTAGATACGCAGTATTTT. Its translation is CASTGGLAVDTQYF.

This clonotype was observed a few times. V and J are TRBV7-4 and TRBJ2-3; 7 nucleotides align to TRBD1. Germline V CDR1 and CDR2: SGHVT, SQSDAQ. Unmatched junction bases numbered 13, after V lost 5 bases and J lost 2 bases. The CDR3 length is 17 residues. CDR3 nucleotide sequence: TGTGCCAGCAGCCAAAATAGACAGGGTTTGACCACAGATACGCAGTATTTT. Translated, it gives CASSQNRQGLTTDTQYF. Filled out from reference TRBV7-4 and TRBJ2-3, the complete variable domain reads GAGVSQSPRYKVAKRGRDVALRCDSISGHVTLYWYRQTLGQGSEVLTYSQSDAQRDKSGRPSGRFSAERPERSVSTLKIQRTEQGDSAVYLCASSQNRQGLTTDTQYFGPGTRLTVL.

This clonotype has at least ten counts. The chain links TRBV12-3 or TRBV12-4 to TRBJ2-5, with unresolved D. The CDR3 sequence is 15 residues long. V gave up 2 bases and J gave up 2 bases, with 12 bases separating them. The CDR3 is CASSLPATQQETQYF. The CDR3 bases are TGTGCCAGCAGTTTACCGGCGACCCAGCAAGAGACCCAGTACTTC.